This TCR beta chain was observed in a study of human T cells and chemical hapten exposure. This clonotype was counted at least ten times. A single record per CDR3 protein comes from TCRdb applying MiXCR to the RACE reads. The sample carries around 82,000 distinct CDR3 sequences, about 6.6% recorded once. The time point was: patch test 2, 6 weeks after DPC sensitization. This sample's treatment: therapeutic diphenylcyclopropenone sensitization with weekly scalp DPC. Unfractionated whole blood was the source of the extracted total RNA. Sequenced material: whole blood, taken in connection with sensitization to the hapten diphenylcyclopropenone (DPC). The sequence was obtained from a woman aged 30 to 39 with alopecia areata. Some clones in this sample may be carry-over from other donors' samples.

The chain's CDR3 is CASSHTTGGGADTQYF. The CDR3 DNA sequence: TGTGCCAGCAGCCATACGACAGGGGGGGGAGCAGATACGCAGTATTTT. The chain links TRBV7-2 to TRBJ2-3; 9 nucleotides line up with TRBD1. V dropped 5 bases and J dropped 4; count of bases not matched to a gene: 10. The germline CDR1 and CDR2 sequences are SGHTA and FQGNSA. CDR3 length: 16 residues.